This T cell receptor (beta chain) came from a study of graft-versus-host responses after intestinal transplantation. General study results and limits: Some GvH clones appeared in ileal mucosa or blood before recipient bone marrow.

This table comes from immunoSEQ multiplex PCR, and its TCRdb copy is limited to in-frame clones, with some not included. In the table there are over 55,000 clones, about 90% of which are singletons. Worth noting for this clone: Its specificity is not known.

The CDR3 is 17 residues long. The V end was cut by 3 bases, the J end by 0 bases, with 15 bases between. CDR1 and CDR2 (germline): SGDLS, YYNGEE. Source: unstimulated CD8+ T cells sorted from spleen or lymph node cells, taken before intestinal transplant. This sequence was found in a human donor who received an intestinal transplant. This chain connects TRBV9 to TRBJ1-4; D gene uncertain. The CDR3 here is CASSGYEEGATNEKLFF. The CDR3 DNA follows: TGTGCCAGCAGCGGTTACGAGGAGGGTGCAACTAATGAAAAACTGTTTTTT.